This T cell receptor (beta chain) was documented in a study of blood T cells in healthy people across ages. A second PCR, run for roughly 7 to 12 cycles, used a sample-barcoded 5' primer plus a J-beta primer mix. MiXCR, run by TCRdb on the 5' RACE reads, gives a single entry per CDR3 protein. The repertoire consists of 1.8 million or so distinct CDR3 sequences, with 35% to 50% occurring once and the leading ten covering under 30%. Trimming shortened V by 1 base and J by 5 bases, and 14 bases separated the two germline ends. CDR1 and CDR2 from the germline V gene are KGHSH and LQKENI. The CDR3 contains 15 residues. In its sample, this clonotype was seen a few times.

This chain connects TRBV18 to TRBJ2-5; maybe TRBD2 (6 bases). Sequenced material: blood. This receptor was taken from a human donor in good health. Here the CDR3 DNA reads TGTGCCAGCTCACCACTCGGCGGGGCGGCGGAGACCCAGTACTTC. Protein sequence: CASSPLGGAAETQYF.